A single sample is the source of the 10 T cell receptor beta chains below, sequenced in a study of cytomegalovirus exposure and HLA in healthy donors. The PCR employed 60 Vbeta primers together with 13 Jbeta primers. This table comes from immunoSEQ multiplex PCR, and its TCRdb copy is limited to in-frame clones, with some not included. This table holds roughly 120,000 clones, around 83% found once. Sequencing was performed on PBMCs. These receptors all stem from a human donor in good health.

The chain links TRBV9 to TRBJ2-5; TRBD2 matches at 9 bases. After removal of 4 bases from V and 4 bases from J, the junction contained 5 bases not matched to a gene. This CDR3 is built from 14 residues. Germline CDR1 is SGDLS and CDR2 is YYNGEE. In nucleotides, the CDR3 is TGTGCCAGCAGCTTTAGCGGGGGAATAGAGACCCAGTACTTC. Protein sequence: CASSFSGGIETQYF.

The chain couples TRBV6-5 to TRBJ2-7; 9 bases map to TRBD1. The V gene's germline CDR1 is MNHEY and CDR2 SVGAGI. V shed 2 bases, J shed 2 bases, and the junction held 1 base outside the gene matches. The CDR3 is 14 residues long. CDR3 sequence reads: CASSYGDRAYEQYF. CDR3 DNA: TGTGCCAGCAGTTACGGGGACAGGGCCTACGAGCAGTACTTC.

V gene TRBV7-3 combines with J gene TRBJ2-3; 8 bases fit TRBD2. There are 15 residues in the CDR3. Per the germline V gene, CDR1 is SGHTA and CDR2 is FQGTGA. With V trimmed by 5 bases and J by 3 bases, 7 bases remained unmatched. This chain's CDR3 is CASSPGRDATDTQYF. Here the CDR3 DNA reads TGTGCCAGCAGCCCCGGGAGGGACGCAACAGATACGCAGTATTTT.

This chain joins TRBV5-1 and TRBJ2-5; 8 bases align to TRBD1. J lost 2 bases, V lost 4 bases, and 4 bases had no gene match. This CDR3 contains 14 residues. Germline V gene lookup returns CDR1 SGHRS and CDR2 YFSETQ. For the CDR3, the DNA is TGCGCCAGCAGCCGGGGGACAGGTCAAGAGACCCAGTACTTC. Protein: CASSRGTGQETQYF.

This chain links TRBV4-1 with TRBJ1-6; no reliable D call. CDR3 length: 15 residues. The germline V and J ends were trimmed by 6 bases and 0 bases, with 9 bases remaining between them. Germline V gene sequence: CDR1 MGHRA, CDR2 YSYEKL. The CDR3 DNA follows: TGCGCCAGCAGAGAAAGGAGCTCCTATAATTCACCCCTCCACTTT. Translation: CASRERSSYNSPLHF.

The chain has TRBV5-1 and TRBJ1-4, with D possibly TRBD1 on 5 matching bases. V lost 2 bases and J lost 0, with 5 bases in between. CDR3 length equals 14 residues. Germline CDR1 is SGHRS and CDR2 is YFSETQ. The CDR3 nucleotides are TGCGCCAGCAGCTTCAGGGCAACTAATGAAAAACTGTTTTTT. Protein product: CASSFRATNEKLFF.

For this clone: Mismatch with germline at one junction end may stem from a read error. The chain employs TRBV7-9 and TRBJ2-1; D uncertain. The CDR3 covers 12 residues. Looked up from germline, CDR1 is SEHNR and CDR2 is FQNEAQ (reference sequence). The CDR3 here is CSSSSKYNEQFF. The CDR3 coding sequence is TGTTCCAGCAGCTCTAAGTACAATGAGCAGTTCTTC.

CDR3 sequence: CASLSASGSYEQYF. The DNA of the CDR3 is TGTGCCAGCCTATCGGCTAGCGGCTCCTACGAGCAGTACTTC. The chain carries TRBV25-1 and TRBJ2-7; 7 nucleotides align to TRBD2. With V trimmed by 8 bases and J by 0 bases, 7 bases remained unmatched. Germline V CDR1 and CDR2: MGHDK, SYGVNS. This CDR3 region has 14 residues.

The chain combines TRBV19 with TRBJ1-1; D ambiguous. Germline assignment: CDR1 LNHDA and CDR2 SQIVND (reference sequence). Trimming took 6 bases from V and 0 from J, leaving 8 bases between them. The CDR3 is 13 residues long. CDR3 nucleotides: TGTGCCAGTAGCAATACGGTGAACACTGAAGCTTTCTTT. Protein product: CASSNTVNTEAFF.

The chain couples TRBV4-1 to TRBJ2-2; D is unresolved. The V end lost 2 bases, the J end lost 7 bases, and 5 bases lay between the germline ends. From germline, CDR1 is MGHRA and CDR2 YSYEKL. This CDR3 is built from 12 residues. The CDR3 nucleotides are TGCGCCAGCAGCCAACACAACGGGGAGCTGTTTTTT. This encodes CASSQHNGELFF.